This TCR beta chain originates from a study of blood T cell repertoires in COVID-19. Overall study: Donors in the United States, Italy and Spain gave samples during acute or convalescent COVID-19. PBMCs, B-cell-depleted T cells, or T cells were the source of the cDNA or gDNA that made up the material.

From germline, CDR1 is WNHNN and CDR2 SYGVQD (reference sequence). Trimming removed 3 bases at V and 1 base at J, with 10 bases between. CDR3 length: 15 amino acids. In the original workflow: It was from reference gene primer amplification that nucleated cell counts were estimated. Method: immunoSEQ multiplex PCR; TCRdb's copy keeps in-frame clones and lacks some. V, J and clone size are those of that table, while D and trimming were read from the DNA. The sample has fewer than 120,000 clones, approximately 90% seen once. This clonotype was sampled from a woman aged 45-59 years with acute or convalescent COVID-19. The source material was peripheral blood. This chain links TRBV10-1 with TRBJ2-4; D remains ambiguous. DNA for the CDR3: TGCGCCAGCAGTGACCCCGCGCGGGCCAAAAACATTCAGTACTTC. It yields the protein CASSDPARAKNIQYF.